The rows below give T cell receptor beta chains drawn from one sample of a study of cytomegalovirus exposure and HLA in healthy donors. Profiled with immunoSEQ multiplex PCR; TCRdb holds only in-frame clones, not every one. The sample includes 150,000 or so clones, about 80% of them seen just once. Sequencing was done on a sample of PBMCs. The receptors shown here come from a man in his forties in good health and CMV-seropositive. CDR3s include the opening cysteine and the closing phenylalanine or tryptophan. A D gene is named only where the DNA matches it firmly. Only some rows state a clone size, as once, few, many or a class for expanded clones.

d_call	clone_size	v_call	j_call	cdr3_nt	cdr3_aa
.	.	TRBV6-6	TRBJ2-7	TGTGCCAGCAGTTACTCGAGCACTCAGCAGTACTTC	CASSYSSTQQYF
TRBD1	.	TRBV19	TRBJ2-1	TGTGCCAGTAGTATGGACAGGAGCTCCTACAATGAGCAGTTCTTC	CASSMDRSSYNEQFF
.	.	TRBV18	TRBJ1-4	TGTGCCAGCTCACCGGTCCGGGGGACGGTGTCCGACTATGAAAAACTGTTTTTT	CASSPVRGTVSDYEKLFF
TRBD1	few	TRBV5-6	TRBJ2-2	TGTGCCAGCAATAAGGACAGGTCGAACACCGGGGAGCTGTTTTTT	CASNKDRSNTGELFF
TRBD1	few	TRBV6-6	TRBJ1-2	TGTGCCAGCAGTTACTCGTACAGGGGAGAGCATGGCTACACCTTC	CASSYSYRGEHGYTF
.	.	TRBV30	TRBJ2-7	TGTGCCTTAGACAGGCGGATCGACGAGCAGTACTTC	CALDRRIDEQYF
TRBD2	.	TRBV7-3	TRBJ2-7	TGTGCCAGCAGGTCTAATTCGAGCGGGAGCTACGAGCAGTACTTC	CASRSNSSGSYEQYF
.	.	TRBV11-2	TRBJ1-2	TGTGCCAGCAGCTACCGGAACTATGGCTACACCTTC	CASSYRNYGYTF
.	.	TRBV14	TRBJ2-3	TGTGCCAGCAGCCACCTATCCGGGTCGAAGGCAGATACGCAGTATTTT	CASSHLSGSKADTQYF
TRBD2	.	TRBV5-1	TRBJ2-1	TGCGCCAGCAGCGGGGGACTACCCCACTACAATGAGCAGTTCTTC	CASSGGLPHYNEQFF
.	.	TRBV15	TRBJ1-4	TGTGCCACCAGCAGAGGCAGGCAAAATGAAAAACTGTTTTTT	CATSRGRQNEKLFF
.	.	TRBV5-4	TRBJ2-2	TGTGCCAGCAGCTCTATTTCGGGGCGGGGAACCGGGGAGCTGTTTTTT	CASSSISGRGTGELFF
TRBD1	.	TRBV28	TRBJ1-1	TGTGCCAGCAGTTTAGGGACAGCGAACACTGAAGCTTTCTTT	CASSLGTANTEAFF
.	once	TRBV28	TRBJ1-3	TGTGCCAGCGGGCTAAACACCATATATTTT	CASGLNTIYF
TRBD2	.	TRBV5-4	TRBJ2-1	TGTGCCAGCAGCTCCAGACTAGCGGGCGACAATGAGCAGTTCTTC	CASSSRLAGDNEQFF
.	.	TRBV7-9	TRBJ2-5	TGTGCCAGCCGGGGGAAAATCTTGGGGAGGCAAGAGACCCAGTACTTC	CASRGKILGRQETQYF
.	few	TRBV9	TRBJ1-1	TGTGCCAGCAGCGTAGCAGAGGGGGTTTACACTGAAGCTTTCTTT	CASSVAEGVYTEAFF
.	.	TRBV7-9	TRBJ2-3	TGTTCCAGCAGCCTCGGGACTTCAGATACGCAGTATTTT	CSSSLGTSDTQYF
.	.	TRBV10-2	TRBJ2-7	TGCGCCAGCAGTGACCCAGGAACTTTGACCGAGCAGTACTTC	CASSDPGTLTEQYF
TRBD2	.	TRBV9	TRBJ2-7	TGTGCCAGCAGCGTAGGCCCGGGAGGTGCCTCGAACGAGCAGTACTTC	CASSVGPGGASNEQYF
TRBD1	.	TRBV29-1	TRBJ1-1	TGCAGCGCCCACGGACAGGGGGTATACACTGAAGCTTTCTTT	CSAHGQGVYTEAFF
TRBD1	once	TRBV29-1	TRBJ1-5	TGCAGCGTTGGGGCCGGGACAGCCAATCAGCCCCAGCATTTT	CSVGAGTANQPQHF
.	.	TRBV6-5	TRBJ2-5	TGTGCCAGCAGTTTACTTCGGCTGGGTCTGGAGGCCCAGTACTTC	CASSLLRLGLEAQYF
.	.	TRBV9	TRBJ2-3	TGTGCCAGCAGCGTATCTGGACAGAGGAGCACAGATACGCAGTATTTT	CASSVSGQRSTDTQYF
TRBD2	.	TRBV7-6	TRBJ2-7	TGTGCCAGCAGCTTAGGCCTAGCGGGAGGGAGCTCCTACGAGCAGTACTTC	CASSLGLAGGSSYEQYF
TRBD1	.	TRBV7-9	TRBJ1-6	TGTGCCAGCAGCCAGGGGGTCGGCTATAATTCACCCCTCCACTTT	CASSQGVGYNSPLHF
TRBD1	few	TRBV5-1	TRBJ2-7	TGCGCCAGCAGCGAACTGACAGGGTTCGAGCAGTACTTC	CASSELTGFEQYF
TRBD2	.	TRBV18	TRBJ2-1	TGTGCCAGCTCATTACTAGCGGGATTATACAATGAGCAGTTCTTC	CASSLLAGLYNEQFF
.	.	TRBV4-2	TRBJ2-1	TGTGCCAGCAGTCACGAGAGCTATGGCGGGAAGATGGATGAGCAGTTCTTC	CASSHESYGGKMDEQFF
.	.	TRBV7-8	TRBJ1-1	TGTGCCAGCAGCTTCGGACACATGAACACTGAAGCTTTCTTT	CASSFGHMNTEAFF
.	.	TRBV28	TRBJ1-2	TGTGCCAGCAGTTTACGGGCAGGGCATGGCTACACCTTC	CASSLRAGHGYTF
.	.	TRBV7-2	TRBJ1-2	TGTGCCAGCAGCTACGAGCCTCAGGGTGTGGACACCTTC	CASSYEPQGVDTF
.	.	TRBV29-1	TRBJ1-2	TGCAGCGTTGTGGACAGCTCCTACTATGGCTACACCTTC	CSVVDSSYYGYTF
TRBD2	few	TRBV18	TRBJ2-5	TGTGCCAGCTCACGGACTAGCGGGATTCAAGAGACCCAGTACTTC	CASSRTSGIQETQYF
TRBD1	.	TRBV28	TRBJ1-4	TGTGCCAGCACCAGGACAGGGGTTGATGAAAAACTGTTTTTT	CASTRTGVDEKLFF
.	.	TRBV6-5	TRBJ1-2	TGTGCCACCCTGGAGGGTGGCGGCTACACCTTC	CATLEGGGYTF
TRBD2	.	TRBV7-9	TRBJ2-1	TGTGCCAGCAGCCCTAGCGGGCCAACCTACAATGAGCAGTTCTTC	CASSPSGPTYNEQFF
.	.	TRBV6-5	TRBJ2-7	TGTGCCAGCAGTTACCCTGGGGGGAACGAGCAGTACTTC	CASSYPGGNEQYF
TRBD1	.	TRBV7-2	TRBJ2-7	TGTGCCAGCAGCTTCGACAGGGCTCTCTACGAGCAGTACTTC	CASSFDRALYEQYF
.	once	TRBV27	TRBJ2-2	TGTGCCAGCAGTTTCCTCCTACCCGCAAACACCGGGGAGCTGTTTTTT	CASSFLLPANTGELFF
TRBD1	.	TRBV5-1	TRBJ2-7	TGCGCCAGCAGCTTGTCGGGACAGAACTACGAGCAGTACTTC	CASSLSGQNYEQYF
.	.	TRBV7-9	TRBJ2-7	TGTTCCAGCAGCTTAGGTGGGCTAGCTATCGAGCAGTACTTC	CSSSLGGLAIEQYF
.	.	TRBV9	TRBJ2-2	TGTGCCAGCAGCGTAGCTCAGGGGAGCCACACCGGGGAGCTGTTTTTT	CASSVAQGSHTGELFF
.	.	TRBV5-1	TRBJ2-7	TGCGCCAGCAGCTGGGGGGACGGCTCCTACGAGCAGTACTTC	CASSWGDGSYEQYF
.	.	TRBV30	TRBJ2-2	TGTGCCTGGAGTGTAGGGGATGCGGGGGAGCTGTTTTTT	CAWSVGDAGELFF
.	.	TRBV27	TRBJ2-4	TGTGCCGGGGGACAAGCCGGTACGATGGCCAAAAACATTCAGTACTTC	CAGGQAGTMAKNIQYF
.	.	TRBV25-1	TRBJ2-5	TGTGCCAGCAGTGAACTCTTAGCTAGTGGAGAGACCCAGTACTTC	CASSELLASGETQYF
TRBD1	.	TRBV19	TRBJ1-3	TGTGCCAGTAGTCCCACAGGGGTCTCGGGAAACACCATATATTTT	CASSPTGVSGNTIYF
.	once	TRBV27	TRBJ2-5	TGTGCCAGCAGTCCAGGGCCCACAAACAAAGAGACCCAGTACTTC	CASSPGPTNKETQYF
TRBD1	.	TRBV6-5	TRBJ2-1	TGTGCCAGCTCCCGGGACAGGGCGTACAATGAGCAGTTCTTC	CASSRDRAYNEQFF
TRBD1	.	TRBV4-1	TRBJ2-5	TGCGCCAGCAGCCAGGAGGTACAGGGGGCACAGACCCAGTACTTC	CASSQEVQGAQTQYF
.	.	TRBV10-3	TRBJ1-1	TGTGCCATCAGTAAAGGGGTAGGGACTGAAGCTTTCTTT	CAISKGVGTEAFF
TRBD1	.	TRBV18	TRBJ2-5	TGTGCCAGCTCACCACCGGGCAGGGGGCAAGAGACCCAGTACTTC	CASSPPGRGQETQYF
.	.	TRBV5-1	TRBJ1-4	TGCGCCAGCAGCTTGGGGCAGACTAATGAAAAACTGTTTTTT	CASSLGQTNEKLFF